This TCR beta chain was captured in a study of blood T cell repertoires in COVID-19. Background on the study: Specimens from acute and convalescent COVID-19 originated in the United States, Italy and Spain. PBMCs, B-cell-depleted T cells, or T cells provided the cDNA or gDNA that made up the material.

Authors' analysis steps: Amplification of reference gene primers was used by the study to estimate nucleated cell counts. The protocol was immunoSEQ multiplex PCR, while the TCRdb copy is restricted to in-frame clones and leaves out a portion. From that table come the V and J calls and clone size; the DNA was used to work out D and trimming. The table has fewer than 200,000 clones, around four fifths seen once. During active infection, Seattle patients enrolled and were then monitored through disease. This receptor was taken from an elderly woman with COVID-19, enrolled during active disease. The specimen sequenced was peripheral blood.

This CDR3 is CASSTRGAETAQYF. The CDR3 DNA sequence: TGTGCCAGCAGCACCCGGGGGGCGGAAACGGCGCAGTATTTT. The gene calls are TRBV3-1 (or the pseudogene TRBV3-2) and TRBJ2-3, with D possibly being TRBD2 (7 bases). V shed 5 bases and J shed 10 bases, with 19 bases lying between them. CDR3 length equals 14 residues. The germline V gene encodes CDR1 LGHDT and CDR2 YNNKEL (reference sequence).